This T cell receptor beta chain was sequenced in a study of cytomegalovirus exposure and HLA in healthy donors. The study's findings and limits: Across HLA loci, a later analysis found differing TCR association rates, with DRB1 most and HLA-C fewest. Most of the CMV-associated TCR beta chains (in a later analysis) appeared to be HLA-restricted. When analyzed later, a missense DCLRE1C variant was found to be linked to TCR beta V- and J-gene trimming. Presence/absence analysis assumed near-uniform sequencing depth across donors.

V lost 4 bases and J lost 4; bases outside the gene matches: 5. Germline V gene data show CDR1 as SGHRS and CDR2 as YFSETQ. The CDR3 loop spans 14 amino acids. PCR involved 60 Vbeta and 13 Jbeta primers. Clones were read by immunoSEQ multiplex PCR, and TCRdb kept only the in-frame ones, dropping some. The table has tens of thousands of clones, more than 65% seen once; the top ten hold around 2.5%. For this clone: Its antigen is undetermined.

Sequencing input: PBMCs. The TCR comes from a man under 40 in good health and CMV-seronegative. This rearrangement joins TRBV5-1 to TRBJ2-4, with 7 bases fitting TRBD1. The CDR3 DNA is TGCGCCAGCAGCCCCGGGGACAGTAAAAACATTCAGTACTTC. Encoded protein: CASSPGDSKNIQYF.